This entry is about one T cell receptor (beta chain). Its antigen remains unidentified. The CDR3 contains 17 residues. Trimming removed 5 bases from V and 5 bases from J; junction bases left unmatched: 11. Looked up from germline, CDR1 is SGHAT and CDR2 is FQNNGV. TCRdb redid the calling of the 5' RACE reads with MiXCR, one entry per CDR3 protein. This table holds about 270,000 distinct CDR3 sequences, over 15% found once. These data come from a study of T-cell memory formation after mild COVID-19. Whole-study context: In these data, TCR clusters were largely donor specific.

Overall study results and limits: Contracting clones, day 15 to 85, had balanced CD4/CD8, and later expanders favored CD4+. Contracting CD4+ clones were located mainly in CM and EM, and CD8+ clones in EMRA.

This sequence joins TRBV11-2 and TRBJ2-3, with 12 bases identical to TRBD2. The TCR was taken from a man between 18 and 29 years old who had mild COVID-19 (a few samples of this study predate the infection). Cell type and time point are not known. Sequenced sample: PBMCs or a T cell subset sorted from them (not recorded which). The DNA for the CDR3 is TGTGCCAGCAGCCCAGAACTAGCGGGGGGCGTAGTAGATACGCAGTATTTT. Amino acid sequence: CASSPELAGGVVDTQYF.